These 26 T cell receptor beta chains originate from one sample sequenced in a study of blood T cell repertoires in COVID-19 (dated by TCRdb to 2018 to 2021). Library prep was done by the immunoSEQ multiplex PCR assay. Sourced from immuneACCESS, this table was stored by TCRdb with only in-frame sequences that have V and J called. A share of the clones is absent; for the studies checked, an unresolved V gene accounts for under half, and the remainder has no known explanation. Present in this sample are 130,000 to 150,000 clones, 70% to 85% of which were seen just once. The ten largest clones represent around 9.6% of the sample. The specimen was peripheral blood. The source of these receptors is a man aged 55 to 70 with active or convalescent COVID-19.

The rearrangement uses TRBV5-1 and TRBJ1-3; possible D gene TRBD1, 6 bases. Germline lookup yields CDR1 SGHRS and CDR2 YFSETQ. The CDR3 runs 16 residues. V dropped 4 bases and J dropped 0 bases, with 14 bases sitting between them. CDR3 sequence reads: CASSRQATSSGNTIYF. For the CDR3, the DNA is TGCGCCAGCAGCCGACAGGCCACGAGCTCTGGAAACACCATATATTTT.

The chain joins TRBV7-2 to TRBJ2-5; D remains ambiguous. V lost 1 base to trimming and J lost 4 bases, with 7 bases between them. The CDR3 runs 13 residues. Germline loops: CDR1 SGHTA, CDR2 FQGNSA. CDR3 in amino acids: CASSLGRSETQYF. CDR3 sequence (DNA): TGTGCCAGCAGCTTAGGCAGGTCAGAGACCCAGTACTTC.

The V gene is TRBV5-1, the J gene TRBJ2-7; D possibly corresponds to TRBD1 (6 bases). Between the trimmed V and J ends, which lost 7 bases and 0 bases, there was a span of 20 bases. Germline-derived CDR1 and CDR2 are SGHRS and YFSETQ. CDR3 length: 16 residues. DNA of the CDR3: TGCGCCAGCCGTAATACAGGGACGGGGAGCTCCTACGAGCAGTACGTC. As protein: CASRNTGTGSSYEQYV.

The V gene is TRBV12-5, the J gene TRBJ2-5; D is perhaps TRBD1 (6 bases). V lost 1 base, J lost 5 bases, and 8 bases lay in between. CDR3 length: 13 amino acids. Germline V gene sequence: CDR1 LGHNT, CDR2 FRNRAP. The CDR3 spells CASGLGQGETQYF. DNA for the CDR3: TGTGCTAGTGGTTTGGGGCAGGGGGAGACCCAGTACTTC.

This clone was counted a few times. The chain couples TRBV6-6 to TRBJ1-2; 8 nucleotides align to TRBD1. The germline V gene has CDR1 MNHNY and CDR2 SVGAGI (reference sequence). The V segment lost 4 bases and the J segment 5 bases; nucleotides outside the gene matches: 6. The CDR3 loop spans 14 amino acids. CDR3 nucleotides: TGTGCCAGCAGTTCCAGGGGGCGCAGGTATGGCTACACCTTC. Protein product: CASSSRGRRYGYTF.

This chain connects TRBV14 to TRBJ2-3, with D maybe TRBD2 (5 bases). The length of the CDR3 is 15 residues. Germline V gene sequence: CDR1 SGHDN, CDR2 FVKESK. V shed 4 bases and J shed 2 bases, with 13 bases lying between them. CDR3: CASSPPLADTDTQYF. The CDR3 DNA sequence: TGTGCCAGCAGCCCGCCTCTAGCCGACACAGATACGCAGTATTTT.

V usage is TRBV6-5 and J usage is TRBJ1-4, with D perhaps TRBD1 (6 bases). From germline, CDR1 is MNHEY and CDR2 SVGAGI. Trimming took off 5 bases at V and 5 bases at J, with 15 bases between the two ends. This CDR3 has 15 residues. CDR3 loop: CASSRLDSLNEKLFF. As DNA, the CDR3 is TGTGCCAGCAGTCGACTGGACAGCCTGAATGAAAAACTGTTTTTT.

The V call is TRBV11-3, the J call TRBJ2-1; 7 bases line up with TRBD2. CDR3 length: 16 amino acids. Trimming cost V 3 bases and J 3 bases; bases outside gene matches: 8. Germline V CDR1 and CDR2: SGHNT, YENEEA. CDR3 loop: CASSFPERGDYNEQFF. DNA of the CDR3: TGTGCCAGCAGCTTCCCCGAACGGGGGGACTACAATGAGCAGTTCTTC.

The rearrangement links TRBV5-1 to TRBJ2-2; TRBD2 agrees at 7 bases. The ends lost 4 bases at V and 5 bases at J; junction bases unmatched: 11. The germline V gene has CDR1 SGHRS and CDR2 YFSETQ. The CDR3 spans 16 residues. This CDR3 reads CASSRVVAGGTGELFF. In DNA, the CDR3 is TGCGCCAGCAGCCGGGTGGTAGCCGGGGGGACCGGGGAGCTGTTTTTT. The whole variable domain, filled in from reference TRBV5-1 and TRBJ2-2, reads KAGVTQTPRYLIKTRGQQVTLSCSPISGHRSVSWYQQTPGQGLQFLFEYFSETQRNKGNFPGRFSGRQFSNSRSEMNVSTLELGDSALYLCASSRVVAGGTGELFFGEGSRLTVL.

This clone was observed a single time. The rearrangement joins TRBV5-4 to TRBJ1-4, with 11 bases identical to TRBD1. After removal of 4 bases from V and 7 bases from J, the junction contained 9 bases not matched to a gene. The CDR3 length is 16 residues. Germline lookup yields CDR1 SGHNT and CDR2 YYREEE (reference sequence). CDR3 residues: CASSPKTGTGGEKLFF. The CDR3 DNA sequence: TGTGCCAGCAGCCCAAAAACCGGGACAGGGGGTGAAAAACTGTTTTTT.

The CDR3 DNA sequence: TGTGCCAGCAGCCGGGTGGGCACTGAAGCTTTCTTT. It yields the protein CASSRVGTEAFF. The chain recombines TRBV5-6 with TRBJ1-1, with D uncertain. The V and J ends lost 4 bases and 4 bases respectively, with 8 bases between them. The CDR3 totals 12 residues. Germline lookup yields CDR1 SGHDT and CDR2 YYEEEE.

The chain uses TRBV18 and TRBJ2-2; 8 nucleotides match TRBD1. CDR1 KGHSH and CDR2 LQKENI come from the germline V gene. There are 17 residues in the CDR3. V gave up 1 base and J gave up 5 bases; unmatched junction bases: 9. Here the CDR3 reads CASSPQPGTGRTGELFF. CDR3 sequence (DNA): TGTGCCAGCTCACCACAACCCGGGACAGGCCGGACCGGGGAGCTGTTTTTT.

This clone was recorded a few times. The chain employs TRBV27 and TRBJ1-5; D not resolved. Germline CDR1 is MNHEY and CDR2 is SMNVEV (reference sequence). V dropped 2 bases and J dropped 0 bases, with 8 bases sitting between them. The CDR3 length is 15 residues. CDR3 protein: CASSLTADSNQPQHF. CDR3 sequence (DNA): TGTGCCAGCAGTTTAACGGCGGATAGCAATCAGCCCCAGCATTTT.

This clone was detected only a few times. V gene TRBV6-2 or TRBV6-3 combines with J gene TRBJ1-2; the match to TRBD1 covers 7 bases. V trimming: 4 bases; J trimming: 4 bases; junction bases outside the gene matches: 3. The CDR3 totals 13 residues. CDR1 is MNHEY and CDR2 is SVGEGT in the germline V gene. The CDR3 protein is CASSSQGIYGYTF. CDR3 in DNA: TGTGCCAGCAGTTCACAGGGGATCTATGGCTACACCTTC.

The chain recombines TRBV11-2 with TRBJ2-1; tentative D call: TRBD2 (5 bases). CDR1 and CDR2 from the germline V gene are SGHAT and FQNNGV. Trimming removed 1 base from V and 7 bases from J, with 11 bases in between. The CDR3 loop spans 14 amino acids. CDR3 amino acids: CASSLVLAANEQFF. The CDR3 DNA sequence: TGTGCCAGCAGCTTAGTCCTAGCTGCGAATGAGCAGTTCTTC.

This clone has more than one count but fewer than ten. The rearrangement joins TRBV19 to TRBJ1-4; the D is unclear. The germline V gene has CDR1 LNHDA and CDR2 SQIVND (reference sequence). Trimming removed 4 bases at V and 0 bases at J, with 9 bases between. The CDR3 runs to 15 residues. This chain's CDR3 is CASSKPGATNEKLFF. The CDR3 DNA sequence: TGTGCCAGTAGTAAGCCGGGTGCAACTAATGAAAAACTGTTTTTT.

The V and J genes are TRBV14 and TRBJ2-3; 8 bases align to TRBD2. From germline, CDR1 is SGHDN and CDR2 FVKESK. CDR3 length: 17 amino acids. With 0 bases clipped from V and 5 bases from J, the junction kept 10 bases outside the gene matches. The CDR3 DNA is TGTGCCAGCAGCCAAGACGGGAGGGGACCCCCGAGAGATACGCAGTATTTT. It yields the protein CASSQDGRGPPRDTQYF.

The chain joins TRBV2 to TRBJ1-4; D remains ambiguous. Trimming left V 6 bases short and J 8 bases short, with 10 bases between. The CDR3 is 12 amino acids. CDR1 and CDR2 (germline): SNHLY, FYNNEI. The CDR3 DNA sequence: TGTGCCAGCAGGGCGGGGAAGGAAAAACTGTTTTTT. Amino acids: CASRAGKEKLFF.

V is TRBV19 and J is TRBJ1-6, with 8 bases identical to TRBD1. The J segment lost 6 bases and the V segment lost 5 bases, leaving 15 bases of the junction unmatched. Germline V gene lookup returns CDR1 LNHDA and CDR2 SQIVND (reference sequence). The CDR3 has 18 amino acids. The CDR3 sequence: CASSDTPATGDSNSPLHF. DNA of the CDR3: TGTGCCAGTAGTGACACCCCCGCGACAGGGGACTCTAATTCACCCCTCCACTTT.

The chain recombines TRBV19 with TRBJ2-7, with D possibly TRBD1 on 6 matching bases. Germline values: CDR1 LNHDA, CDR2 SQIVND (reference sequence). CDR3 length: 14 amino acids. The V and J ends lost 9 bases and 2 bases respectively, with 17 bases between them. The CDR3 DNA reads TGTGCCAGAGCTCAGGGGACCGAGACCTACGAGCAGTACTTC. Amino acid sequence: CARAQGTETYEQYF.

This chain connects TRBV10-2 to TRBJ2-5; 15 bases map to TRBD2. V lost 7 bases and J lost 4; bases outside the gene matches: 7. The CDR3 covers 16 residues. Germline V lookup: CDR1 WSHSY, CDR2 SAAADI. The CDR3 loop is CASTGTSGGKRETQYF. The CDR3 coding sequence is TGCGCCAGCACTGGGACTAGCGGGGGGAAGCGAGAGACCCAGTACTTC.

This sequence joins TRBV9 and TRBJ2-1; TRBD2 matches 7 bases. Germline CDR1 SGDLS, CDR2 YYNGEE. This CDR3 is 17 amino acids long. V lost 4 bases and J lost 0; bases outside the gene matches: 10. CDR3 protein: CASSPRTAGSSYNEQFF. The CDR3 DNA sequence: TGTGCCAGCAGCCCAAGAACAGCGGGGAGCTCCTACAATGAGCAGTTCTTC. Complete variable domain (other parts from reference TRBV9 and TRBJ2-1): DSGVTQTPKHLITATGQRVTLRCSPRSGDLSVYWYQQSLDQGLQFLIQYYNGEERAKGNILERFSAQQFPDLHSELNLSSLELGDSALYFCASSPRTAGSSYNEQFFGPGTRLTVL.

The chain links TRBV19 to TRBJ2-1, with TRBD1 as a possible D gene (5 bases). The CDR3 sequence is 17 residues long. Trimming left V 4 bases short and J 1 base short, with 17 bases between. Germline lookup yields CDR1 LNHDA and CDR2 SQIVND (reference sequence). The CDR3 region has the DNA TGTGCCAGTAGTACCGGACACCAACTAACATCCTACAATGAGCAGTTCTTC. Its translation: CASSTGHQLTSYNEQFF.

The genes are TRBV19 and TRBJ2-1; 9 bases are a match to TRBD1. Germline CDR1 and CDR2: LNHDA and SQIVND (reference sequence). The CDR3 length is 12 residues. The CDR3 DNA follows: TGTGCTACGCGGGACAGGGTCAATGAGCAGTTCTTC. This codes for CATRDRVNEQFF.

The chain carries TRBV5-1 and TRBJ1-1; TRBD1 agrees at 8 bases. Trimming removed 0 bases from V and 5 bases from J; junction bases left unmatched: 0. CDR1 SGHRS and CDR2 YFSETQ come from the germline V gene. The CDR3 sequence is 13 residues long. The CDR3 DNA is TGCGCCAGCAGCTTGGACAGGGGGACTGAAGCTTTCTTT. Its translation is CASSLDRGTEAFF.

The chain is built from TRBV15 and TRBJ2-1, with TRBD1 matching 8 bases. The CDR3 loop spans 16 amino acids. The V segment lost 3 bases and the J segment 2 bases; nucleotides outside the gene matches: 6. Germline V CDR1 and CDR2: LNHNV, YYDKDF (reference sequence). CDR3 region: CATSSSPTGAYNEQFF. Here the CDR3 DNA reads TGTGCCACCAGCAGCTCTCCGACAGGGGCCTACAATGAGCAGTTCTTC. The full variable domain, with the rest looked up from reference TRBV15 and TRBJ2-1, is DAMVIQNPRYQVTQFGKPVTLSCSQTLNHNVMYWYQQKSSQAPKLLFHYYDKDFNNEADTPDNFQSRRPNTSFCFLDIRSPGLGDTAMYLCATSSSPTGAYNEQFFGPGTRLTVL.